The table lists the clone carrying this TCR beta chain with a few counts. The antigen remains undetermined. RNA transcripts gave rise to amplified TCR beta CDR3 regions. Carried out on the TCR CDR3, a first-round RT-PCR used the HTBI primer set. TCRdb itself ran the multiplex PCR reads through MiXCR, one entry per CDR3 protein. The table has about 570,000 distinct CDR3 sequences, 35% to 55% seen once. The sample originates from a study of T cells in Graves' hyperthyroidism and ophthalmopathy. The CDR3 totals 15 residues. Trimming at V came to 4 bases and at J to 0 bases, leaving 7 bases not matched to a gene. Germline CDR1 reads GTSNPN; CDR2 reads SVGIG (reference sequence). Whole-study results and caveats: A median about 7 months before onset, the model predicted ophthalmopathy. Most clonotypes that expanded in the thyroid above 0.001 also showed up in blood.

The sample comprised peripheral blood or thyroid tissue (not recorded which). The rearrangement uses TRBV30 and TRBJ1-2; 8 positions agree with TRBD1. The receptor comes from an adult woman with Graves' disease, either hyperthyroidism or ophthalmopathy (not recorded which). The CDR3 DNA reads TGTGCCTGGAAGGGTCAGGGGGCGACTAACTATGGCTACACCTTC. This translates into CAWKGQGATNYGYTF.